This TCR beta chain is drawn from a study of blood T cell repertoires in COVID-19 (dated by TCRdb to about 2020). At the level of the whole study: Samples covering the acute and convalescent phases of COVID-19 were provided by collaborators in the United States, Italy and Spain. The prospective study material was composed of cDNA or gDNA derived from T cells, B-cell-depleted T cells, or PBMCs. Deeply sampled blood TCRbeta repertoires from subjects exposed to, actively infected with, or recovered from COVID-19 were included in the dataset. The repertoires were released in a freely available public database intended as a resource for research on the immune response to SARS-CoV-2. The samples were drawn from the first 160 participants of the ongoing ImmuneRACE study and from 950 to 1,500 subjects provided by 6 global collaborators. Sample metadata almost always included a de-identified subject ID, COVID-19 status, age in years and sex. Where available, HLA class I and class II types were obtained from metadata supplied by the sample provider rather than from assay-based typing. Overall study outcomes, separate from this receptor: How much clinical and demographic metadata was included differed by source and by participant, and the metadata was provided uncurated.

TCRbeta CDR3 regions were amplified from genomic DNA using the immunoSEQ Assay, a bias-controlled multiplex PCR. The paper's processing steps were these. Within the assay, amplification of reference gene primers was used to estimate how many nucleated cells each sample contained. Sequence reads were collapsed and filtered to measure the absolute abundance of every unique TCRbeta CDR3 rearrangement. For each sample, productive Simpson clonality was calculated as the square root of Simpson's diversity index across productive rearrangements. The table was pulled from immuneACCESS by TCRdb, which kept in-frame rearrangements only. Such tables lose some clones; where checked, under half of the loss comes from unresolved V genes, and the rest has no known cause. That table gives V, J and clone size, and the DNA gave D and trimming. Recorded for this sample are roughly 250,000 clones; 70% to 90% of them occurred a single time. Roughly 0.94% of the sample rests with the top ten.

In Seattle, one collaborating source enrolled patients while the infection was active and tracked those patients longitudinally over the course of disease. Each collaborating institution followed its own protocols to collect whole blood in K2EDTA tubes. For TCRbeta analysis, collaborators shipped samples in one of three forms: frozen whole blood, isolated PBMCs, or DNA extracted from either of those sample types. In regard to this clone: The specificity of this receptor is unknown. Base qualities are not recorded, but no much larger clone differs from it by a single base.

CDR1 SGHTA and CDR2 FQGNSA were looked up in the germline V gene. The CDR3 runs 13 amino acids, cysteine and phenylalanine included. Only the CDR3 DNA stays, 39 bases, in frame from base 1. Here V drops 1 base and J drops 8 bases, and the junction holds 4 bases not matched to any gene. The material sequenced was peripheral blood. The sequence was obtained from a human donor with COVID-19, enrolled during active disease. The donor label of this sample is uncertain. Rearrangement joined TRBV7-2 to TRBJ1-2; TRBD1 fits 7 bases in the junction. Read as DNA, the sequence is TGTGCCAGCAGCTTAGTAGAGGGGGCAGGCTACACCTTC. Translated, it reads CASSLVEGAGYTF.